These 32 T cell receptor beta chains share one sample of origin, sequenced in a study of regulatory T cells in long-lasting Graves disease. As for time point: persistent/refractory GD, antithyroid drugs over 5 years with positive TRAb. TCR sequences were obtained from RNA taken from PBMCs. The TCR beta library used iRepertoire HTBI primers with Arm-PCR amplification of CDR3. TCRdb reprocessed the multiplex PCR reads via MiXCR and lists one record per CDR3 protein. Of approximately 360,000 distinct CDR3 sequences listed, roughly 24% are singletons. This specimen consisted of peripheral blood mononuclear cells (PBMCs), obtained when the disease was refractory, from a patient treated with antithyroid drugs. The source is a woman aged 40 to 50 with Graves disease.

This clonotype was counted ten times or more. The J gene is TRBJ2-7, the V gene TRBV28, with TRBD2 matching over 10 bases. This CDR3 contains 16 residues. Germline-derived CDR1 and CDR2 are MDHEN and SYDVKM. The J segment lost 5 bases and the V segment lost 4 bases, leaving 11 bases of the junction unmatched. CDR3 bases: TGTGCCAGCAGTTCAAATTTAGCGGGAGGTTTCCACGAGCAGTACTTC. It yields the protein CASSSNLAGGFHEQYF.

The chain employs TRBV3-1 and TRBJ2-7; D remains unclear. CDR3 length equals 12 residues. Trimming removed 4 bases from V and 4 bases from J, with 8 bases in between. In germline, CDR1 is LGHDT, CDR2 YNNKEL (reference sequence). CDR3 bases: TGTGCCAGCAGCCGCACAAATTACGAGCAGTACTTC. This translates into CASSRTNYEQYF.

This clonotype has at least ten counts. The chain links TRBV10-3 to TRBJ2-7, with 7 bases identical to TRBD1. The germline V gene has CDR1 ENHRY and CDR2 SYGVKD. The CDR3 sequence is 14 residues long. Losses at the gene ends were 6 bases for V and 0 bases for J; bases not matched to a gene: 5. This chain's CDR3 is CAISPTGSSYEQYF. The DNA for the CDR3 is TGTGCCATCAGCCCGACAGGGAGCTCCTACGAGCAGTACTTC.

In regard to this clonotype: Compared with germline, one end of the junction differs, possibly owing to a read error. V usage is TRBV3-1 and J usage is TRBJ2-5; TRBD1 agrees at 8 bases. The CDR3 sequence is 13 residues long. Germline CDR1 reads LGHDT; CDR2 reads YNNKEL (reference sequence). The CDR3 sequence: CASSARDRRFLNF. In DNA form, the CDR3 reads TGTGCCAGCAGCGCTCGGGACAGGAGGTTTTTAAACTTC.

This clonotype was seen only a few times. CDR3 protein: CASSLVGYHPGQGNTEAFF. As DNA, the CDR3 is TGCGCCAGCAGCTTGGTCGGCTATCATCCTGGGCAAGGGAACACTGAAGCTTTCTTT. The V gene is TRBV5-1, the J gene TRBJ1-1, with D unclear. The V end was cut by 0 bases, the J end by 1 base, with 22 bases between. Germline-derived CDR1 and CDR2 are SGHRS and YFSETQ. This CDR3 has 19 residues.

This clonotype appeared many times. J is TRBJ2-7 and V is TRBV14; possible D gene TRBD1, 5 bases. The CDR3 contains 16 residues. With 0 bases removed from V and 4 bases from J, the gap between germline ends came to 16 bases. Germline V CDR1 and CDR2: SGHDN, FVKESK. CDR3 DNA: TGTGCCAGCAGCCAAGATGTAGTAGGGGCGCTGTACGAGCAGTACTTC. Its protein is CASSQDVVGALYEQYF.

Only a few counts were recorded for this clonotype. The chain links TRBV2 to TRBJ2-7; 8 bases match TRBD1. The CDR3 has 15 amino acids. Germline V lookup: CDR1 SNHLY, CDR2 FYNNEI. The V and J ends lost 8 bases and 6 bases, in that order; junction bases with no gene match: 15. The CDR3 sequence: CASSPGQGGWREQYF. The CDR3 DNA is TGTGCCAGCTCACCCGGACAGGGCGGCTGGCGCGAGCAGTACTTC.

In this sample, this clonotype turned up many times. CDR3 in DNA: TGCAGTGCTAGAGATGTGACAGGGCAAGAGACCCAGTACTTC. It encodes CSARDVTGQETQYF. This chain links TRBV20-1 with TRBJ2-5, with 7 bases that match TRBD1. V gave up 0 bases and J gave up 2 bases; unmatched junction bases: 3. Germline V gives CDR1 DFQATT, CDR2 SNEGSKA (reference sequence). The CDR3 spans 14 residues.

This clonotype appeared a few times. This chain joins TRBV20-1 and TRBJ1-1, with unresolved D. Germline loops: CDR1 DFQATT, CDR2 SNEGSKA (reference sequence). The CDR3 totals 12 residues. The CDR3 loop reads CKGRLYLAEAFF. CDR3 in DNA: TGCAAGGGAAGGCTCTACTTGGCTGAAGCTTTCTTT.

This clonotype has a handful of counts. Germline is not matched at one junction end, which may reflect a read error. V is TRBV28 and J is TRBJ1-6; unclear D gene. CDR3 length: 15 amino acids. Per germline, CDR1 MDHEN and CDR2 SYDVKM. The CDR3 DNA reads TGTGCCCGCAGTTCGGAGGGCCGCCGGTGGACACCCCTCCACTTT. It translates to CARSSEGRRWTPLHF.

This clonotype was counted only a few times. The chain employs TRBV6-2 or TRBV6-3 and TRBJ2-2; D remains ambiguous. CDR3 length equals 16 residues. The V end lost 4 bases, the J end lost 3 bases, and 15 bases lay between the germline ends. Germline CDR1 reads MNHEY; CDR2 reads SVGEGT. Here the CDR3 DNA reads TGTGCCAGCAGTTTGGTCCGTAATCGTGACACCGGGGAGCTGTTTTTT. Encoded protein: CASSLVRNRDTGELFF.

The chain's CDR3 is CASSYSRALNEQFF. In nucleotides, the CDR3 is TGTGCCAGCAGCTACTCGCGAGCCCTCAATGAGCAGTTCTTC. V usage is TRBV11-1 and J usage is TRBJ2-1; D not resolved. CDR3 size: 14 residues. The germline V gene has CDR1 SGHAT and CDR2 FQDESV (reference sequence). The germline V and J ends were trimmed by 4 bases and 6 bases, with 13 bases remaining between them.

This clonotype has a handful of counts. J is TRBJ1-4 and V is TRBV11-2, with 11 positions matching TRBD1. J was trimmed by 8 bases and V by 5 bases; bases with no gene match: 4. Germline CDR1 SGHAT, CDR2 FQNNGV. The CDR3 is made up of 14 amino acids. The CDR3 DNA is TGTGCCAGCAGCACGGGACAGGGGGTGGAAAAACTGTTTTTT. Amino acids: CASSTGQGVEKLFF. The variable domain in full, completed from reference TRBV11-2 and TRBJ1-4, reads EAGVAQSPRYKIIEKRQSVAFWCNPISGHATLYWYQQILGQGPKLLIQFQNNGVVDDSQLPKDRFSAERLKGVDSTLKIQPAKLEDSAVYLCASSTGQGVEKLFFGSGTQLSVL.

This clonotype was counted many times. Mismatch with germline at one junction end may stem from a read error. The J gene is TRBJ2-2, the V gene TRBV10-3, with D perhaps matching TRBD1 (6 bases). The CDR3 has 13 amino acids. CDR1 ENHRY and CDR2 SYGVKD come from the germline V gene. The CDR3 region has the DNA TGTGCCGTCAGGGGAACGAACACCGAGGAGCTGTTTTTT. Protein product: CAVRGTNTEELFF.

This clonotype was found many times. CDR3 in amino acids: CASSEVGQGEKLFF. For the CDR3, the DNA is TGTGCCAGCAGTGAAGTCGGACAGGGCGAAAAACTGTTTTTT. This chain connects TRBV6-1 to TRBJ1-4, with 8 bases matching TRBD1. This CDR3 is built from 14 residues. Losses at the gene ends were 1 base for V and 8 bases for J; bases not matched to a gene: 3. CDR1 MNHNS and CDR2 SASEGT come from the germline V gene.

Concerning this clonotype itself: The junction shows a germline mismatch at one end, possibly a read error. The genes are TRBV2 and TRBJ2-3, with D tentatively TRBD2 (5 bases). The length of the CDR3 is 15 residues. CDR1 SNHLY and CDR2 FYNNEI come from the germline V gene. The CDR3 here is CANSESGAFTDTQYF. CDR3 sequence (DNA): TGTGCCAACAGTGAAAGCGGTGCCTTCACAGATACGCAGTATTTT.

The chain is built from TRBV29-1 and TRBJ1-2; D might be TRBD1 (5 bases). Looked up from germline, CDR1 is SQVTM and CDR2 is ANQGSEA. CDR3 length equals 13 residues. The ends were cut back, 5 bases at V and 3 bases at J, with 13 bases in the middle. The CDR3 spells CSVSAGLDYGYTF. CDR3 DNA sequence: TGCAGCGTTAGTGCAGGGCTCGACTATGGCTACACCTTC.

This clonotype was counted a few times. The chain employs TRBV2 and TRBJ2-3, with no clear D. The CDR3 length is 15 residues. The germline gives CDR1 SNHLY, CDR2 FYNNEI. V lost 8 bases and J lost 0, with 15 bases in between. CDR3 in amino acids: CASQAQRSSTDTQYF. In DNA form, the CDR3 reads TGTGCCAGCCAAGCCCAGCGATCAAGCACAGATACGCAGTATTTT.

Notes on this clonotype: A much larger clone differs from this one at a single base, so this may be a read error. The CDR3 end shows no conserved phenylalanine or tryptophan, and so a read error is likely. This chain connects TRBV27 to TRBJ2-4; 8 bases match TRBD1. Germline V CDR1 and CDR2: MNHEY, SMNVEV (reference sequence). This CDR3 region has 17 residues. V gave up 7 bases and J gave up 0 bases; unmatched junction bases: 11. The CDR3 is CASTPYRGSLAKNIQYL. CDR3 bases: TGTGCCAGCACCCCGTACAGGGGGTCCCTAGCCAAAAACATTCAGTACCTC.

The rearrangement joins TRBV11-2 to TRBJ1-2; D uncertain. The germline V and J ends were trimmed by 5 bases and 8 bases, with 9 bases remaining between them. The CDR3 covers 11 residues. Germline V lookup: CDR1 SGHAT, CDR2 FQNNGV. The CDR3: CASSLLGGYTF. As DNA, the CDR3 is TGTGCCAGCAGCCTCCTAGGGGGCTACACCTTC. The variable domain in full, with the rest retrieved from reference TRBV11-2 and TRBJ1-2, is EAGVAQSPRYKIIEKRQSVAFWCNPISGHATLYWYQQILGQGPKLLIQFQNNGVVDDSQLPKDRFSAERLKGVDSTLKIQPAKLEDSAVYLCASSLLGGYTFGSGTRLTVV.

Ten or more counts support this clonotype. The chain has TRBV28 and TRBJ2-5; the D call may be TRBD1 or TRBD2 (5 bases each). The CDR3 has 14 amino acids. Trimming left V 2 bases short and J 3 bases short, with 10 bases between. CDR1 is MDHEN and CDR2 is SYDVKM in the germline V gene. The CDR3 reads CASSLPGRKETQYF. The CDR3 bases are TGTGCCAGCAGTTTACCGGGACGCAAAGAGACCCAGTACTTC.

This clonotype came up many times. The V and J genes are TRBV6-1 and TRBJ2-2; TRBD1 is a possible D gene (6 bases). Trimming left V 6 bases short and J 0 bases short, with 11 bases between. Germline CDR1 is MNHNS and CDR2 is SASEGT. The CDR3 spans 15 residues. The CDR3 is CASSKGQSNTGELFF. For the CDR3, the DNA is TGTGCCAGCAGCAAGGGACAATCGAACACCGGGGAGCTGTTTTTT.

In its sample, this clonotype was seen once. The rearrangement uses TRBV18 and TRBJ2-4; D is possibly TRBD1 (6 bases). Germline V lookup: CDR1 KGHSH, CDR2 LQKENI. The CDR3 is 13 amino acids. Trimming shortened V by 3 bases and J by 8 bases, and 11 bases separated the two germline ends. This CDR3 reads CASSPGGKDIQYF. CDR3 nucleotides: TGTGCCAGCTCACCTGGGGGCAAGGACATTCAGTACTTC.

This clonotype was counted only a few times. V and J are TRBV3-1 and TRBJ1-1; D is perhaps TRBD1 (5 bases). Germline loops: CDR1 LGHDT, CDR2 YNNKEL (reference sequence). The CDR3 is 14 amino acids. V was trimmed by 1 base and J by 4 bases, leaving 10 bases between them. The CDR3 spells CASSQAEGTTEAFF. The CDR3 bases are TGTGCCAGCAGCCAAGCCGAAGGGACCACTGAAGCTTTCTTT.

The rearrangement uses TRBV7-8 and TRBJ1-5; no reliable D call. The germline V gene has CDR1 SGHVS and CDR2 FQNEAQ. V shed 4 bases and J shed 11 bases, with 15 bases lying between them. CDR3 length: 13 amino acids. DNA of the CDR3: TGTGCCAGCAGCTCGGCCTCTTGGAGAGCCCAGCATTTT. This gives the protein CASSSASWRAQHF.

CDR3: CASRPEGGKVQVKTEAFF. The CDR3 DNA follows: TGTGCCAGCAGGCCGGAGGGAGGGAAGGTCCAAGTAAAGACTGAAGCTTTCTTT. V is TRBV6-2 or TRBV6-3 and J is TRBJ1-1; D gene ambiguous. This CDR3 is built from 18 residues. Between the trimmed V and J ends, which lost 6 bases and 5 bases, there was a span of 28 bases. The germline V gene encodes CDR1 MNHEY and CDR2 SVGEGT.

This clonotype was counted between two and nine times. CDR3 sequence: CASSLEGGSRETQYF. Written as DNA, the CDR3 is TGTGCCAGCAGCTTGGAGGGGGGTAGCCGGGAGACCCAGTACTTC. The gene calls are TRBV5-4 and TRBJ2-5, with D perhaps TRBD1 or TRBD2 (6 bases each). CDR1 is SGHNT, CDR2 YYREEE, per germline (reference sequence). Trimming removed 0 bases at V and 5 bases at J, with 14 bases between. CDR3 length equals 15 residues.

On this clonotype itself: A much larger clone sits a single nucleotide away, making a read error possible. Because it lacks the conserved phenylalanine or tryptophan at the end, this CDR3 is likely a read error. The V call is TRBV6-1, the J call TRBJ1-3, with D hard to call. This CDR3 is built from 13 residues. Germline values: CDR1 MNHNS, CDR2 SASEGT. The V gene lost 5 bases and the J gene lost 1 base, with 6 bases spanning the gap. CDR3: CASSSRSGNTIYS. The DNA of the CDR3 is TGTGCCAGCAGTTCGCGGTCTGGAAACACCATATATTCT.

This clonotype appeared many times. V usage is TRBV5-1 and J usage is TRBJ2-7; D is unresolved. CDR3 size: 12 residues. Between the trimmed V and J ends, which lost 4 bases and 2 bases, there was a span of 7 bases. Germline assignment: CDR1 SGHRS and CDR2 YFSETQ. CDR3 in DNA: TGCGCCAGCAGCCGAATGACCTACGAGCAGTACTTC. It yields the protein CASSRMTYEQYF.

This clonotype was seen ten or more times. The rearrangement joins TRBV28 to TRBJ2-2; a possible D gene is TRBD1 (5 bases). Germline lookup yields CDR1 MDHEN and CDR2 SYDVKM. The V end was cut by 1 base, the J end by 1 base, with 16 bases between. The CDR3 loop spans 18 amino acids. CDR3 DNA: TGTGCCAGCAGTTTATCGAGTTCGACAGACTTGAACACCGGGGAGCTGTTTTTT. Encoded protein: CASSLSSSTDLNTGELFF. The full variable domain, rest sourced from reference TRBV28 and TRBJ2-2, is DVKVTQSSRYLVKRTGEKVFLECVQDMDHENMFWYRQDPGLGLRLIYFSYDVKMKEKGDIPEGYSVSREKKERFSLILESASTNQTSMYLCASSLSSSTDLNTGELFFGEGSRLTVL.

This clonotype was detected only a few times. This sequence joins TRBV20-1 and TRBJ1-1; a weak D match, TRBD1 (5 bases). Trimming took 5 bases from V and 8 from J, leaving 24 bases between them. CDR1 and CDR2 from the germline V gene are DFQATT and SNEGSKA (reference sequence). The CDR3 runs to 15 residues. CDR3 DNA sequence: TGCAGTGCTCCGACGCCAAGGGGACCCCTGAGAGAAGCTTTCTTT. It specifies CSAPTPRGPLREAFF.

This clonotype was counted a few times. V usage is TRBV20-1 and J usage is TRBJ2-7; possible D gene TRBD2, 6 bases. Trimming stripped 6 bases from V and 0 bases from J, with 18 bases between. Germline V CDR1 and CDR2: DFQATT, SNEGSKA (reference sequence). This CDR3 comprises 15 residues. CDR3 sequence: CSARAFGAGSYEQYF. The CDR3 DNA reads as TGCAGTGCCAGGGCCTTTGGAGCGGGCTCCTACGAGCAGTACTTC.